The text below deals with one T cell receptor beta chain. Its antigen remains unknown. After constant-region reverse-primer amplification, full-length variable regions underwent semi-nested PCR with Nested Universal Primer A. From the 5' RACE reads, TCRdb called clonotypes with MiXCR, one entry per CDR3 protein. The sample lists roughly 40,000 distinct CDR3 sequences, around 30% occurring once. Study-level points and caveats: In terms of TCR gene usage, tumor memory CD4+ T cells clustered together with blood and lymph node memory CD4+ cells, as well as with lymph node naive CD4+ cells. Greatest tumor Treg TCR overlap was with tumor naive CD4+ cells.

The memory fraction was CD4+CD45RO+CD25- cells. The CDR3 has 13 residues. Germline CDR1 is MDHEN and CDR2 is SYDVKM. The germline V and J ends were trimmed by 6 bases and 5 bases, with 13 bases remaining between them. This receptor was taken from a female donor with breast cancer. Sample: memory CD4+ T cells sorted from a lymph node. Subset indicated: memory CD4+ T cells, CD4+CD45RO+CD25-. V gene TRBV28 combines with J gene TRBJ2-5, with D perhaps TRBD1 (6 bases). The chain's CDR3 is CASSGQWAETQYF. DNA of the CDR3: TGTGCCAGCAGCGGACAGTGGGCGGAGACCCAGTACTTC. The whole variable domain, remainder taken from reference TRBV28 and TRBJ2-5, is DVKVTQSSRYLVKRTGEKVFLECVQDMDHENMFWYRQDPGLGLRLIYFSYDVKMKEKGDIPEGYSVSREKKERFSLILESASTNQTSMYLCASSGQWAETQYFGPGTRLLVL.